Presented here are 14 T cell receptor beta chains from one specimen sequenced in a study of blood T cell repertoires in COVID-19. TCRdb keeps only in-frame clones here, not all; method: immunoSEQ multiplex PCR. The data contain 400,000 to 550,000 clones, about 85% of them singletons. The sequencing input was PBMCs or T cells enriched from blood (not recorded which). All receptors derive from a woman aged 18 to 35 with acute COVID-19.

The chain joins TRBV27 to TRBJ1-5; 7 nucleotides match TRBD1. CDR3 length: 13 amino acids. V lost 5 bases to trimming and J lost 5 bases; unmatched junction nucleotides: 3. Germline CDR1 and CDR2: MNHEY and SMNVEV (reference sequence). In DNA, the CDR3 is TGTGCCAGCAGTGCGACAGGGTATCAGCCCCAGCATTTT. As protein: CASSATGYQPQHF.

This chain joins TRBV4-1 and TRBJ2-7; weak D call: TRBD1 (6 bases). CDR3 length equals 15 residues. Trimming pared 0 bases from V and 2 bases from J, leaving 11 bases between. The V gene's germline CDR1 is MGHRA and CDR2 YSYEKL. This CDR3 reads CASSQDPKGAYEQYF. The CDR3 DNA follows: TGCGCCAGCAGCCAAGACCCGAAGGGGGCCTACGAGCAGTACTTC.

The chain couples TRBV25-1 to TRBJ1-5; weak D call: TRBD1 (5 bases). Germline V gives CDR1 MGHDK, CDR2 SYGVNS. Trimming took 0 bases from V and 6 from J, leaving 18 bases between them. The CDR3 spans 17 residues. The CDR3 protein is CASSEYSHQGTAQPQHF. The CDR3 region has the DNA TGTGCCAGCAGTGAATATAGCCATCAGGGAACGGCTCAGCCCCAGCATTTT.

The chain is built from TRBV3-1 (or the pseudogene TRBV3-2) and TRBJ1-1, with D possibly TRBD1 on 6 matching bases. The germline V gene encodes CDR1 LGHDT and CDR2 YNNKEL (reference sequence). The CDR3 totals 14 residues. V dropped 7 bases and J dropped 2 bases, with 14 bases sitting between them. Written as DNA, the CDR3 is TGTGCCAGCATTTCTGGGGGCTCAAACACTGAAGCTTTCTTT. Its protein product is CASISGGSNTEAFF.

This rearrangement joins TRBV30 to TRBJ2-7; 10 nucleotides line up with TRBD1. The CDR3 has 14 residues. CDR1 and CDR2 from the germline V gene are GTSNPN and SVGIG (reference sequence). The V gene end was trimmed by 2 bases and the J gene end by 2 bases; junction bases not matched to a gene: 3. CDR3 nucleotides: TGTGCCTGGAGTCCTGGGACAGGGGCCTACGAGCAGTACTTC. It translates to CAWSPGTGAYEQYF.

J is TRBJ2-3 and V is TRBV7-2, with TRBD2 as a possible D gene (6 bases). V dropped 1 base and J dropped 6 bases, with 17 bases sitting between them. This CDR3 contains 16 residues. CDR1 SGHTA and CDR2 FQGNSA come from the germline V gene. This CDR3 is CASSLGGTRPLDTQYF. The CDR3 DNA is TGTGCCAGCAGCTTAGGCGGGACTCGACCCTTGGATACGCAGTATTTT.

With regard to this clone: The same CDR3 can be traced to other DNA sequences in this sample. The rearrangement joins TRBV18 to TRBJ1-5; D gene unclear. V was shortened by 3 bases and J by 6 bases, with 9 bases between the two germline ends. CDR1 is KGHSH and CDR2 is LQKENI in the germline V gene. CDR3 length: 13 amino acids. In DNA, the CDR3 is TGTGCCAGCTCACCTCCAGGAGGTCAGCCCCAGCATTTT. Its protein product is CASSPPGGQPQHF.

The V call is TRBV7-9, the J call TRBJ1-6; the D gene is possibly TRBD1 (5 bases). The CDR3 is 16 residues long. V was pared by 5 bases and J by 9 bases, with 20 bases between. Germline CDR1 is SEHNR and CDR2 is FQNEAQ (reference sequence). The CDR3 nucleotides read TGTGCCAGCAGCCCTTCGGGGCCGGGAGAGCGTTCACCCCTCCACTTT. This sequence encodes CASSPSGPGERSPLHF. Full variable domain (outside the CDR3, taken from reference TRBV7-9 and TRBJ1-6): DTGVSQNPRHKITKRGQNVTFRCDPISEHNRLYWYRQTLGQGPEFLTYFQNEAQLEKSRLLSDRFSAERPKGSFSTLEIQRTEQGDSAMYLCASSPSGPGERSPLHFGNGTRLTVT.

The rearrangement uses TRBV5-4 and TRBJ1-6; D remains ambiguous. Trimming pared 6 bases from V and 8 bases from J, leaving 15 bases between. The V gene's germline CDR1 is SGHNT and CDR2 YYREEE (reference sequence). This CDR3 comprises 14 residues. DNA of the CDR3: TGTGCCAGCAAGTGGTGGGAGTTGGATTCACCCCTCCACTTT. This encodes CASKWWELDSPLHF. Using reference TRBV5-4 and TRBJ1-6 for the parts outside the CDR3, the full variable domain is ETGVTQSPTHLIKTRGQQVTLRCSSQSGHNTVSWYQQALGQGPQFIFQYYREEENGRGNFPPRFSGLQFPNYSSELNVNALELDDSALYLCASKWWELDSPLHFGNGTRLTVT.

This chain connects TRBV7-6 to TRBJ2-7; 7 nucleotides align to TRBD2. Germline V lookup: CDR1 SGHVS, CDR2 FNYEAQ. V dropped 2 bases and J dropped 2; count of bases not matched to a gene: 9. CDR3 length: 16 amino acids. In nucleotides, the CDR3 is TGTGCCAGCAGCTTAAGCTACGCGGGAGCGACCTACGAGCAGTACTTC. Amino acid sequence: CASSLSYAGATYEQYF. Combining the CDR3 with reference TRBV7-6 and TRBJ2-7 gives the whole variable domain GAGVSQSPRYKVTKRGQDVALRCDPISGHVSLYWYRQALGQGPEFLTYFNYEAQQDKSGLPNDRFSAERPEGSISTLTIQRTEQRDSAMYRCASSLSYAGATYEQYFGPGTRLTVT.

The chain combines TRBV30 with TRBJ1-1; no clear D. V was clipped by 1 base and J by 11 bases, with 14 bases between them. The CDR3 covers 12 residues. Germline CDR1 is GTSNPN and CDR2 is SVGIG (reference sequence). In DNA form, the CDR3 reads TGTGCCTGGAGTGGACTCCAAATGGAGGCTTTCTTT. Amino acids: CAWSGLQMEAFF. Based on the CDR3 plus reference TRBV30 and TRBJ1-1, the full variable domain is SQTIHQWPATLVQPVGSPLSLECTVEGTSNPNLYWYRQAAGRGLQLLFYSVGIGQISSEVPQNLSASRPQDRQFILSSKKLLLSDSGFYLCAWSGLQMEAFFGQGTRLTVV.

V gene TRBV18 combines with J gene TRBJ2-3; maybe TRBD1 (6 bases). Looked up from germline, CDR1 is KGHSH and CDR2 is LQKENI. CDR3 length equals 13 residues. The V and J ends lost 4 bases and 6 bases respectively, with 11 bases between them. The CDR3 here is CASSLTGSDTQYF. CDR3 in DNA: TGTGCCAGCTCACTAACAGGGTCGGATACGCAGTATTTT.

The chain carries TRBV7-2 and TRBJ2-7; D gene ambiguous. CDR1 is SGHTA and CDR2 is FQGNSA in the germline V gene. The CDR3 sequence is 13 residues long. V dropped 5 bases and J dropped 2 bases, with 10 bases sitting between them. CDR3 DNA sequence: TGTGCCAGCAGCCTAACCCCCGCCTACGAGCAGTACTTC. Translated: CASSLTPAYEQYF.

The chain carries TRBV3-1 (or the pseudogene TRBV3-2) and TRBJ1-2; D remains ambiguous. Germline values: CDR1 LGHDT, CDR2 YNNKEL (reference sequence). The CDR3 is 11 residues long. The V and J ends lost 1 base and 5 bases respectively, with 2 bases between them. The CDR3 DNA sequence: TGTGCCAGCAGCCAAGCTTATGGCTACACCTTC. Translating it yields CASSQAYGYTF.